These 7 T cell receptor beta chains came from one sample sequenced in a study of molecular identifiers for immune sequencing clone quantification. TCRdb recomputed calls from the PCR reads with MiXCR, one row per CDR3 protein. The data hold under 800,000 distinct CDR3 sequences, with around 25% observed a single time. The sample was naive CD8+ T cells from blood, with Jurkat cell RNA spiked in. Specified subset: FACS-sorted CD8+CD4-CCR7+CD45RA+ naive T cells. The source is a human donor in good health. Some libraries in this study had Jurkat cell RNA spiked in.

This clonotype has just a few counts. J is TRBJ2-7 and V is TRBV4-3; TRBD1 matches 8 bases. There are 15 residues in the CDR3. CDR1 and CDR2 from the germline V gene are LGHNA and YSLEER. V shed 4 bases, J shed 3 bases, and the junction held 8 bases outside the gene matches. Written as DNA, the CDR3 is TGCGCCAGCAGCCGGGGTGTAGACAGGGGCTACGAGCAGTACTTC. This encodes CASSRGVDRGYEQYF.

V gene TRBV4-3 combines with J gene TRBJ1-1, with 7 bases fitting TRBD1. Trimming cost V 4 bases and J 4 bases; bases outside gene matches: 9. The CDR3 is made up of 15 amino acids. From germline, CDR1 is LGHNA and CDR2 YSLEER. The CDR3: CASSPWEGAGTEAFF. CDR3 nucleotide sequence: TGCGCCAGCAGCCCATGGGAGGGGGCCGGCACTGAAGCTTTCTTT.

The chain has TRBV2 and TRBJ2-1; TRBD1 aligns across 8 bases. The CDR3 totals 14 residues. Trimming at V came to 8 bases and at J to 3 bases, leaving 6 bases not matched to a gene. CDR1 is SNHLY, CDR2 FYNNEI, per germline. CDR3 DNA sequence: TGTGCCAGCGATTTGGGGACAGGCTACAATGAGCAGTTCTTC. Protein: CASDLGTGYNEQFF.

This clonotype was seen a handful of times. This chain uses TRBV4-3 with TRBJ2-3; 8 nucleotides match TRBD2. Germline CDR1 is LGHNA and CDR2 is YSLEER. The CDR3 is 18 residues long. With V trimmed by 0 bases and J by 10 bases, 18 bases remained unmatched. CDR3 DNA: TGCGCCAGCAGCCAAGATCGGGGGACCAGGACTAGCCCCCAGGCGCAGTATTTT. Amino acid sequence: CASSQDRGTRTSPQAQYF.

This clonotype was picked up a small number of times. The V gene is TRBV6-5, the J gene TRBJ1-1; the D gene is possibly TRBD1 (5 bases). The CDR3 spans 15 residues. Trimming took 6 bases from V and 0 from J, leaving 14 bases between them. From germline, CDR1 is MNHEY and CDR2 SVGAGI. The CDR3 protein is CASSPDSFLNTEAFF. The CDR3 DNA follows: TGTGCCAGCAGCCCTGACAGTTTTCTGAACACTGAAGCTTTCTTT.

The sample holds a few counts of this clonotype. The chain links TRBV5-6 to TRBJ2-7; no reliable D call. The CDR3 has 15 residues. Germline CDR1 reads SGHDT; CDR2 reads YYEEEE. The V and J ends lost 1 base and 1 base respectively, with 12 bases between them. The CDR3 loop is CASSLYWQQSYEQYF. DNA of the CDR3: TGTGCCAGCAGCTTGTATTGGCAGCAATCCTACGAGCAGTACTTC.

This clonotype was found a few times. The J gene is TRBJ2-7, the V gene TRBV20-1; 7 nucleotides match TRBD2. The germline V gene has CDR1 DFQATT and CDR2 SNEGSKA (reference sequence). There are 16 residues in the CDR3. With V trimmed by 1 base and J by 3 bases, 12 bases remained unmatched. The DNA for the CDR3 is TGCAGTGCTAGAGCACCAGCTAGCGGAGCGGGCTACGAGCAGTACTTC. Translating it yields CSARAPASGAGYEQYF.